One sample yielded the 13 T cell receptor beta chains listed below, sequenced in a study of OX40 agonist ivuxolimab in advanced cancers. Only in-frame clones appear in the TCRdb table, and some are missing; sequencing was by immunoSEQ multiplex PCR. The table includes 35,000 to 45,000 clones, 82% detected once. Sequencing used CD4+ or CD8+ T cells sorted from blood, obtained in a trial of the OX40 agonist ivuxolimab. These receptors were collected from an adult with an advanced solid tumor such as melanoma, head and neck, liver or kidney cancer.

About this clone itself: Germline and junction disagree at one end, which may indicate a read error. The chain employs TRBV28 and TRBJ2-7; TRBD2 aligns across 7 bases. Germline CDR1 reads MDHEN; CDR2 reads SYDVKM. This CDR3 is built from 16 residues. The CDR3 reads CASSPSSRGKTYKQYF. CDR3 bases: TGTGCCAGCAGTCCCAGTTCGCGGGGGAAGACCTACAAGCAGTACTTC.

This clone was observed a single time. The genes are TRBV7-2 and TRBJ1-6; weak D call: TRBD1 (6 bases). The V and J ends lost 5 bases and 12 bases respectively, with 26 bases between them. From germline, CDR1 is SGHTA and CDR2 FQGNSA. The CDR3 length is 17 residues. Here the CDR3 DNA reads TGTGCCAGCAGCCCACCGCCTGACAGGACACCACGTCAACCCCTCCACTTT. Encoded protein: CASSPPPDRTPRQPLHF.

A few counts support this clone. The chain has TRBV5-8 and TRBJ2-7; D remains ambiguous. The CDR3 length is 12 residues. V was cut by 1 base and J by 2 bases, with 4 bases left in between. Per germline, CDR1 SGHTS and CDR2 YDEGEE. CDR3 amino acids: CASSLLAYEQYF. The CDR3 DNA sequence: TGTGCCAGCAGCTTGTTGGCCTACGAGCAGTACTTC.

The chain employs TRBV4-1 and TRBJ1-5; unclear D gene. V was clipped by 0 bases and J by 7 bases, with 19 bases between them. The germline V gene has CDR1 MGHRA and CDR2 YSYEKL. The CDR3 is 17 residues long. In nucleotides, the CDR3 is TGCGCCAGCAGCCAAGACGAGGAGGGCAGAAAGATCCAGCCCCAGCATTTT. Its translation: CASSQDEEGRKIQPQHF.

The chain is built from TRBV4-1 and TRBJ2-3; D possibly corresponds to TRBD2 (6 bases). Trimming stripped 1 base from V and 6 bases from J, with 11 bases between. The germline V gene has CDR1 MGHRA and CDR2 YSYEKL. This CDR3 contains 14 residues. CDR3 amino acids: CASSQAQGLDTQYF. The CDR3, as DNA: TGCGCCAGCAGCCAAGCTCAGGGACTGGATACGCAGTATTTT.

The chain has TRBV4-3 and TRBJ2-7, with a tentative D call TRBD2 (5 bases). This CDR3 has 14 residues. Looked up from germline, CDR1 is LGHNA and CDR2 is YSLEER. Trimming cost V 0 bases and J 2 bases, with 8 bases left between them. Here the CDR3 DNA reads TGCGCCAGCAGCCAAGATACTAGTCCCTACGAGCAGTACTTC. Encoded protein: CASSQDTSPYEQYF.

V usage is TRBV29-1 and J usage is TRBJ2-4, with 8 bases identical to TRBD2. The germline CDR1 and CDR2 sequences are SQVTM and ANQGSEA. There are 15 residues in the CDR3. J gave up 3 bases and V 5 bases, and 9 bases lay outside the gene matches. CDR3 sequence: CSVMGLAGLKNIQYF. Written as DNA, the CDR3 is TGCAGCGTTATGGGGTTAGCGGGGCTCAAAAACATTCAGTACTTC.

This chain links TRBV19 with TRBJ2-2; D is unclear. CDR1 LNHDA and CDR2 SQIVND come from the germline V gene (reference sequence). The CDR3 loop spans 13 amino acids. Deletions cut 1 base from V and 6 bases from J, with 6 bases between. In DNA, the CDR3 is TGTGCCAGTAGTATAGTGGTGGCCGGGGAGCTGTTTTTT. Translated, it gives CASSIVVAGELFF.

V usage is TRBV27 and J usage is TRBJ1-2, with unresolved D. This CDR3 is 13 amino acids long. V lost 0 bases to trimming and J lost 2 bases, with 4 bases between them. Germline V gene lookup returns CDR1 MNHEY and CDR2 SMNVEV (reference sequence). Here the CDR3 reads CASSLSANYGYTF. CDR3 DNA: TGTGCCAGCAGTTTATCAGCGAACTATGGCTACACCTTC.

The chain uses TRBV14 and TRBJ2-1, with 8 bases matching TRBD2. Germline assignment: CDR1 SGHDN and CDR2 FVKESK. This CDR3 has 15 amino acids. J was trimmed by 4 bases and V by 6 bases; bases with no gene match: 8. CDR3 sequence reads: CASRRSAGGYNEQFF. DNA for the CDR3: TGTGCCAGCAGGCGCTCCGCGGGGGGTTACAATGAGCAGTTCTTC. The full variable domain, completed using reference TRBV14 and TRBJ2-1, is EAGVTQFPSHSVIEKGQTVTLRCDPISGHDNLYWYRRVMGKEIKFLLHFVKESKQDESGMPNNRFLAERTGGTYSTLKVQPAELEDSGVYFCASRRSAGGYNEQFFGPGTRLTVL.

V is TRBV4-1 and J is TRBJ2-1; 7 bases fit TRBD2. CDR1 and CDR2 (germline): MGHRA, YSYEKL. The V gene end was trimmed by 1 base and the J gene end by 6 bases; junction bases not matched to a gene: 6. The CDR3 covers 15 residues. In DNA form, the CDR3 reads TGCGCCAGCAGCCAAGGTGAGACTAGCTTCAATGAGCAGTTCTTC. Its protein product is CASSQGETSFNEQFF.

The chain couples TRBV14 to TRBJ1-1; 7 nucleotides align to TRBD1. This CDR3 region has 12 residues. Germline V gives CDR1 SGHDN, CDR2 FVKESK. J lost 11 bases, V lost 2 bases, and 5 bases had no gene match. CDR3 loop: CASSQRTGGAFF. The CDR3 DNA is TGTGCCAGCAGCCAACGGACAGGAGGGGCTTTCTTT.

The V and J genes are TRBV7-2 and TRBJ2-7, with D perhaps given as TRBD1 or TRBD2 (5 bases each). The V gene's germline CDR1 is SGHTA and CDR2 FQGNSA. V lost 5 bases and J lost 5, with 10 bases in between. CDR3 length: 12 residues. CDR3: CASSVGTDEQYF. The DNA for the CDR3 is TGTGCCAGCAGCGTAGGGACGGACGAGCAGTACTTC.